What follows are 31 T cell receptor beta chains derived from one specimen sequenced in a study of beta chain features in type 1 diabetes. Since all of the isolated RNA was reverse transcribed, expressed TCRB transcripts were what got sequenced. Sequenced by immunoSEQ multiplex PCR; TCRdb stores in-frame clones only, minus some. The sample contains approximately 400,000 clones, approximately 16% of which appear only once. Sequencing was performed on naive CD4+ T cells from blood. The source of these receptors is a woman between 18 and 29 years old in good health.

CDR3 protein: CASRDAGGYGYTF. The CDR3 region has the DNA TGTGCCAGCAGGGACGCCGGGGGCTATGGCTACACCTTC. The V gene is TRBV6-6, the J gene TRBJ1-2; maybe TRBD1 (5 bases). Per germline, CDR1 MNHNY and CDR2 SVGAGI (reference sequence). CDR3 length: 13 amino acids. V lost 6 bases and J lost 4, with 12 bases in between.

This clone has a handful of counts. The rearrangement joins TRBV28 to TRBJ1-5; 8 bases agree with TRBD1. The germline CDR1 and CDR2 sequences are MDHEN and SYDVKM. V shed 6 bases, J shed 4 bases, and the junction held 5 bases outside the gene matches. The CDR3 extends over 14 amino acids. CDR3 loop: CASRIGQGNQPQHF. Written as DNA, the CDR3 is TGTGCCAGCAGGATAGGACAGGGAAATCAGCCCCAGCATTTT.

This clone was observed a few times. The chain uses TRBV20-1 and TRBJ2-1; the D gene is possibly TRBD1 (5 bases). Germline V gene lookup returns CDR1 DFQATT and CDR2 SNEGSKA (reference sequence). V dropped 3 bases and J dropped 14 bases, with 8 bases sitting between them. The CDR3 is 9 residues long. The CDR3 sequence is CSARGPKFF. CDR3 DNA sequence: TGCAGTGCTAGGGGGCCCAAGTTCTTC.

This chain links TRBV30 with TRBJ1-2; 7 bases map to TRBD1. Trimming at V came to 3 bases and at J to 7 bases, leaving 11 bases not matched to a gene. Germline values: CDR1 GTSNPN, CDR2 SVGIG (reference sequence). The CDR3 runs to 14 residues. The CDR3 sequence is CAWSADRIRGGYTF. Written as DNA, the CDR3 is TGTGCCTGGAGCGCGGACAGGATAAGAGGTGGCTACACCTTC.

This clone was picked up a small number of times. V usage is TRBV15 and J usage is TRBJ2-3; 8 bases are shared with TRBD2. The CDR3 sequence is 16 residues long. The junction had 7 bases not matched to a gene; V was cut back by 5 bases and J by 0 bases. The V gene's germline CDR1 is LNHNV and CDR2 YYDKDF (reference sequence). CDR3 in amino acids: CATSYRLAQSTDTQYF. The DNA of the CDR3 is TGTGCCACCAGCTACCGACTAGCGCAAAGCACAGATACGCAGTATTTT.

The chain joins TRBV10-3 to TRBJ2-1; TRBD2 aligns across 10 bases. V was pared by 6 bases and J by 2 bases, with 1 base of the junction left unmatched. CDR1 and CDR2 from the germline V gene are ENHRY and SYGVKD. This CDR3 region has 14 residues. CDR3 protein: CAIRAGGPYNEQFF. Written as DNA, the CDR3 is TGTGCCATCAGAGCGGGAGGGCCCTACAATGAGCAGTTCTTC.

The genes are TRBV6-5 and TRBJ1-2; D unresolved. V was pared by 5 bases and J by 7 bases, with 11 bases between. CDR1 is MNHEY, CDR2 SVGAGI, per germline. The CDR3 runs to 12 residues. The CDR3 DNA is TGTGCCAGCAGTCGCGCTTTGGTTGGCTACACCTTC. It encodes CASSRALVGYTF.

This clone was counted between two and nine times. The V call is TRBV6-5, the J call TRBJ2-1; 7 bases line up with TRBD2. CDR1 is MNHEY, CDR2 SVGAGI, per germline. Trimming removed 5 bases from V and 3 bases from J; junction bases left unmatched: 7. The CDR3 runs 15 residues. DNA for the CDR3: TGTGCCAGCAGTATCCGACTAGCAATCTACAATGAGCAGTTCTTC. Encoded protein: CASSIRLAIYNEQFF.

This clone has only a few counts. The rearrangement joins TRBV27 to TRBJ2-1; D perhaps matches TRBD2 (6 bases). The V end lost 6 bases, the J end lost 3 bases, and 24 bases lay between the germline ends. Germline loops: CDR1 MNHEY, CDR2 SMNVEV (reference sequence). The CDR3 consists of 18 residues. CDR3 protein: CASSPLSVGRGHYNEQFF. The CDR3 DNA reads as TGTGCCAGCAGCCCTCTCTCCGTAGGGCGGGGTCACTACAATGAGCAGTTCTTC.

This clone was counted only a few times. The chain carries TRBV25-1 and TRBJ2-7; 9 bases agree with TRBD1. The CDR3 has 14 amino acids. Germline assignment: CDR1 MGHDK and CDR2 SYGVNS. V was clipped by 6 bases and J by 0 bases; unmatched bases: 3. The CDR3 DNA sequence: TGTGCCAGCAGGGGGACAGGGCACTCCTACGAGCAGTACTTC. This gives the protein CASRGTGHSYEQYF.

This clone was counted a few times. CDR3 region: CAWSRPGGGQYF. The CDR3 DNA reads as TGTGCCTGGAGTCGGCCCGGCGGAGGGCAGTACTTC. The chain couples TRBV30 to TRBJ2-7; maybe TRBD2 (5 bases). The CDR3 runs to 12 residues. V was cut by 2 bases and J by 9 bases, with 14 bases left in between. Germline CDR1 reads GTSNPN; CDR2 reads SVGIG (reference sequence). Supplemented by reference TRBV30 and TRBJ2-7, the full variable domain reads SQTIHQWPATLVQPVGSPLSLECTVEGTSNPNLYWYRQAAGRGLQLLFYSVGIGQISSEVPQNLSASRPQDRQFILSSKKLLLSDSGFYLCAWSRPGGGQYFGPGTRLTVT.

This rearrangement joins TRBV29-1 to TRBJ1-3, with 12 bases identical to TRBD1. From germline, CDR1 is SQVTM and CDR2 ANQGSEA. V was clipped by 5 bases and J by 1 base; unmatched bases: 9. The CDR3 is made up of 17 amino acids. CDR3 region: CSVFGRDRGLSGNTIYF. In DNA form, the CDR3 reads TGCAGCGTTTTCGGCCGGGACAGGGGGCTGTCTGGAAACACCATATATTTT. Full variable domain (rest looked up from reference TRBV29-1 and TRBJ1-3): SAVISQKPSRDICQRGTSLTIQCQVDSQVTMMFWYRQQPGQSLTLIATANQGSEATYESGFVIDKFPISRPNLTFSTLTVSNMSPEDSSIYLCSVFGRDRGLSGNTIYFGEGSWLTVV.

This clone was counted only a few times. This sequence joins TRBV29-1 and TRBJ1-4, with 7 positions matching TRBD1. The CDR3 is 13 residues long. With 7 bases clipped from V and 8 bases from J, the junction kept 10 bases outside the gene matches. CDR1 is SQVTM, CDR2 ANQGSEA, per germline. DNA for the CDR3: TGCAGCGCCCTGGACAGGATGGGAGAAAAACTGTTTTTT. It codes for CSALDRMGEKLFF.

The CDR3 region has the DNA TGTGCCAGCAGTGCAACAGGTACAGATACGCAGTATTTT. Translated: CASSATGTDTQYF. The chain combines TRBV28 with TRBJ2-3; D possibly corresponds to TRBD1 (5 bases). V lost 5 bases and J 3 bases, leaving 9 bases between the germline ends. CDR1 is MDHEN and CDR2 is SYDVKM in the germline V gene. The CDR3 is made up of 13 amino acids.

This clone was seen a handful of times. The V call is TRBV7-9, the J call TRBJ2-7; perhaps TRBD2 as D (6 bases). Trimming left V 5 bases short and J 2 bases short, with 22 bases between. Germline V gives CDR1 SEHNR, CDR2 FQNEAQ (reference sequence). This CDR3 comprises 17 residues. This CDR3 reads CASSPRLGREVPYEQYF. CDR3 bases: TGTGCCAGCAGCCCCCGGCTGGGCAGGGAGGTTCCCTACGAGCAGTACTTC. Filled out from reference TRBV7-9 and TRBJ2-7, the complete variable domain reads DTGVSQNPRHKITKRGQNVTFRCDPISEHNRLYWYRQTLGQGPEFLTYFQNEAQLEKSRLLSDRFSAERPKGSFSTLEIQRTEQGDSAMYLCASSPRLGREVPYEQYFGPGTRLTVT.

V is TRBV7-9 and J is TRBJ2-5; TRBD2 matches 14 bases. Germline lookup yields CDR1 SEHNR and CDR2 FQNEAQ (reference sequence). CDR3 length: 17 amino acids. Trimming at V came to 5 bases and at J to 5 bases, leaving 10 bases not matched to a gene. In nucleotides, the CDR3 is TGTGCCAGCAGCGTGGGACTAGCGGGAGCCCCCGGGGAGACCCAGTACTTC. Translation: CASSVGLAGAPGETQYF.

This chain joins TRBV7-9 and TRBJ2-7; tentatively, D is TRBD2 (5 bases). Germline CDR1 is SEHNR and CDR2 is FQNEAQ (reference sequence). Trimming removed 4 bases from V and 4 bases from J, with 11 bases in between. This CDR3 has 13 amino acids. The CDR3: CASSSVGAYEQYF. The DNA of the CDR3 is TGTGCCAGCAGCTCCGTGGGAGCATACGAGCAGTACTTC.

This chain connects TRBV30 to TRBJ1-2; D gene uncertain. This CDR3 comprises 14 residues. Germline V gene data show CDR1 as GTSNPN and CDR2 as SVGIG (reference sequence). Trimming pared 0 bases from V and 0 bases from J, leaving 8 bases between. CDR3: CAWSVPVSNYGYTF. The CDR3 coding sequence is TGTGCCTGGAGTGTACCAGTTTCTAACTATGGCTACACCTTC.

This chain uses TRBV29-1 with TRBJ1-2; TRBD1 is a possible D gene (5 bases). Per germline, CDR1 SQVTM and CDR2 ANQGSEA. Trimming cost V 1 base and J 5 bases, with 11 bases left between them. There are 13 residues in the CDR3. CDR3 sequence (DNA): TGCAGCGTTGAAGCGACGGGGGGGTATGGCTACACCTTC. Translation: CSVEATGGYGYTF.

This chain connects TRBV15 to TRBJ1-2, with TRBD1 matching 9 bases. Germline-derived CDR1 and CDR2 are LNHNV and YYDKDF (reference sequence). CDR3 length equals 19 residues. The V segment lost 4 bases and the J segment 0 bases; nucleotides outside the gene matches: 15. This CDR3 is CATSTKGVRDRESNYGYTF. The CDR3 DNA is TGTGCCACCAGCACTAAAGGGGTCCGGGACAGGGAATCTAACTATGGCTACACCTTC.

This clone was detected only a few times. The chain couples TRBV15 to TRBJ2-3; 12 bases match TRBD2. Trimming at V came to 5 bases and at J to 6 bases, leaving 15 bases not matched to a gene. The CDR3 is 18 residues long. Germline CDR1 LNHNV, CDR2 YYDKDF (reference sequence). CDR3 sequence reads: CATSGLILAGGRWDTQYF. CDR3 nucleotide sequence: TGTGCCACCAGCGGCCTAATCCTAGCGGGAGGGAGGTGGGATACGCAGTATTTT.

To note about this clone: Additional DNA sequences in this sample encode the identical CDR3. The rearrangement joins TRBV5-1 to TRBJ2-1; TRBD2 agrees at 8 bases. Germline CDR1 reads SGHRS; CDR2 reads YFSETQ. The CDR3 runs 14 residues. V lost 1 base to trimming and J lost 6 bases; unmatched junction nucleotides: 3. The CDR3 here is CASSLTSGTNEQFF. The CDR3 region has the DNA TGCGCCAGCAGCTTGACTAGCGGTACCAATGAGCAGTTCTTC.

The rearrangement joins TRBV30 to TRBJ1-3; D not resolved. V dropped 1 base and J dropped 0 bases, with 4 bases sitting between them. The germline V gene has CDR1 GTSNPN and CDR2 SVGIG (reference sequence). This CDR3 contains 13 residues. Written as DNA, the CDR3 is TGTGCCTGGAGTGGACTCTCTGGAAACACCATATATTTT. This codes for CAWSGLSGNTIYF. The full variable domain, its missing parts supplied by reference TRBV30 and TRBJ1-3, is SQTIHQWPATLVQPVGSPLSLECTVEGTSNPNLYWYRQAAGRGLQLLFYSVGIGQISSEVPQNLSASRPQDRQFILSSKKLLLSDSGFYLCAWSGLSGNTIYFGEGSWLTVV.

The chain links TRBV30 to TRBJ2-1; 8 positions match TRBD2. Germline assignment: CDR1 GTSNPN and CDR2 SVGIG (reference sequence). J lost 6 bases, V lost 1 base, and 14 bases had no gene match. The CDR3 contains 17 residues. DNA of the CDR3: TGTGCCTGGAGTGCCACTCGGGGTAGCGGGACTTTCAATGAGCAGTTCTTC. Its protein is CAWSATRGSGTFNEQFF.

This clone showed up just a few times. This chain connects TRBV5-1 to TRBJ2-1; TRBD2 might be the D (6 bases). From germline, CDR1 is SGHRS and CDR2 YFSETQ. This CDR3 is built from 15 residues. Trimming took off 3 bases at V and 2 bases at J, with 12 bases between the two ends. CDR3 in amino acids: CASSWTPGAYNEQFF. The CDR3 region has the DNA TGCGCCAGCAGCTGGACGCCGGGGGCCTACAATGAGCAGTTCTTC.

This clone has just a few counts. This chain joins TRBV4-3 and TRBJ1-2; D call uncertain. Germline V gene sequence: CDR1 LGHNA, CDR2 YSLEER. There are 13 residues in the CDR3. Trimming cost V 0 bases and J 3 bases, with 5 bases left between them. As DNA, the CDR3 is TGCGCCAGCAGCCAAGACAGGTACTATGGCTACACCTTC. Protein: CASSQDRYYGYTF.

The chain employs TRBV30 and TRBJ1-5; D gene uncertain. Germline lookup yields CDR1 GTSNPN and CDR2 SVGIG (reference sequence). With 3 bases removed from V and 4 bases from J, the gap between germline ends came to 13 bases. This CDR3 comprises 14 residues. The CDR3 bases are TGTGCCTGGAGAGGGAGTCAGTTAAATCAGCCCCAGCATTTT. It is translated as CAWRGSQLNQPQHF.

In this sample, this clone turned up a few times. The chain links TRBV12-5 to TRBJ2-1; 8 bases line up with TRBD2. Germline V gives CDR1 LGHNT, CDR2 FRNRAP. The junction had 5 bases not matched to a gene; V was cut back by 2 bases and J by 5 bases. The CDR3 sequence is 15 residues long. CDR3 amino acids: CASGLMAGGHNEQFF. In DNA form, the CDR3 reads TGTGCTAGTGGTTTGATGGCGGGAGGCCACAATGAGCAGTTCTTC.

This CDR3 is CASSLELGQGLNQPQHF. CDR3 nucleotides: TGTGCCAGCAGCTTAGAACTCGGGCAGGGTTTAAACCAGCCCCAGCATTTT. The rearrangement links TRBV7-8 to TRBJ1-5; tentatively, D is TRBD1 (5 bases). The CDR3 extends over 17 amino acids. In germline, CDR1 is SGHVS, CDR2 FQNEAQ. Trimming took off 1 base at V and 7 bases at J, with 20 bases between the two ends.

The chain carries TRBV19 and TRBJ2-5, with TRBD2 matching over 9 bases. V was pared by 3 bases and J by 0 bases, with 11 bases of the junction left unmatched. CDR3 length: 18 amino acids. Germline V lookup: CDR1 LNHDA, CDR2 SQIVND (reference sequence). CDR3 in DNA: TGTGCCAGTAGTATGGGCCTAGCGGGAACCTCGTACCAAGAGACCCAGTACTTC. This sequence encodes CASSMGLAGTSYQETQYF.

This clone was seen a few times. The rearrangement uses TRBV7-9 and TRBJ2-3; D is uncertain. The CDR3 loop spans 11 amino acids. In germline, CDR1 is SEHNR, CDR2 FQNEAQ (reference sequence). Trimming cost V 4 bases and J 9 bases, with 8 bases left between them. CDR3 region: CASSSGPTQYF. DNA of the CDR3: TGTGCCAGCAGCTCAGGCCCGACGCAGTATTTT.